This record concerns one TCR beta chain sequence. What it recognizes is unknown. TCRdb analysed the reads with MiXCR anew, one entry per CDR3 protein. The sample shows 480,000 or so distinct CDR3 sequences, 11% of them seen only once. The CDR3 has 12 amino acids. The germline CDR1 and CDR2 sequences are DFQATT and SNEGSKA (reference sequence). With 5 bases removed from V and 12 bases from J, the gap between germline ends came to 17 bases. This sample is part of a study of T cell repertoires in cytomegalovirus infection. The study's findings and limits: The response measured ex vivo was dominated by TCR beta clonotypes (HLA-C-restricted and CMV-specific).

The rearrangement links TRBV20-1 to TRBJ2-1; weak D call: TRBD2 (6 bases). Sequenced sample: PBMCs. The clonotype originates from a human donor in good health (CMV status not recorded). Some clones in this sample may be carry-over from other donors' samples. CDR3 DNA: TGCAGTGCTGTTCCCGGGGGTGGGGGGCAGTTCTTC. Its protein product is CSAVPGGGGQFF.